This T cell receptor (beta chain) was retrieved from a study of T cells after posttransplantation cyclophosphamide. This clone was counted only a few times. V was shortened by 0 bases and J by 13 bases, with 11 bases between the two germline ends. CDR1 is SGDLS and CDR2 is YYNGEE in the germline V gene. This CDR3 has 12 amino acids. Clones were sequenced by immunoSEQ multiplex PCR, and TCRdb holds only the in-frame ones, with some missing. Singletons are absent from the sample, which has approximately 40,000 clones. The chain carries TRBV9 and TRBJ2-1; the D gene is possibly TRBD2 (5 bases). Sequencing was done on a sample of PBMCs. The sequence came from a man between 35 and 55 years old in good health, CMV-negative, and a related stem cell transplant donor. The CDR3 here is CASSVGESFQFF. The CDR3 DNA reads TGTGCCAGCAGCGTAGGGGAGTCCTTCCAGTTCTTC.